One T cell receptor beta chain is described in this entry. The record originates from a study of technical replicates of blood from four donors. TCRdb's table, derived via immunoSEQ multiplex PCR, lists solely in-frame clones and lacks some. This sample has tens of thousands of clones, with approximately 94% found just once. Germline values: CDR1 LNHDA, CDR2 SQIVND (reference sequence). Trimming at V came to 4 bases and at J to 7 bases, leaving 6 bases not matched to a gene. The CDR3 is 15 amino acids. The chain has TRBV19 and TRBJ2-6; TRBD1 aligns across 8 bases. The receptor was derived from a human donor in good health. Sequencing used T cells isolated from PBMCs. The CDR3 region is CASSRLTGGANVLTF. DNA for the CDR3: TGTGCCAGTAGTAGACTAACAGGGGGAGCCAACGTCCTGACTTTC.